Listed here are 5 T cell receptor beta chains from one sample, sequenced in a study of Graves' ophthalmopathy and Graves' hyperthyroidism (dated by TCRdb to the late 2010s). Sequencing used an Illumina HiSeq 2000. For repertoire sequencing, the TCR beta CDR3 regions were amplified from RNA transcripts. The first round was an RT-PCR using HTBI primers with the Qiagen OneStep RT-PCR kit, and this first round was followed by a second-round multiplex PCR, then size selection and purification. TCRdb reanalyzed the raw reads on its own, using fastp at Q25 for trimming and MiXCR for clone calling, and kept in-frame beta chains. Rows merge per CDR3 protein into single entries with the most common DNA and genes. The sample table shows under 250,000 distinct CDR3 sequences, and about 22% are seen once. The ten largest clones capture roughly 42% of the sample. The sequencing input was peripheral blood. The receptors come from a woman aged 45-59 years with Graves' ophthalmopathy. Donor details come from another sample of the same person, matched by shared clones.

Ten or more counts support this clonotype. The gene calls are TRBV7-2 and TRBJ2-5; D tentatively reads TRBD1 or TRBD2 (5 bases each). This CDR3 is built from 13 residues. Trimming cost V 2 bases and J 5 bases, with 9 bases left between them. The germline V gene encodes CDR1 SGHTA and CDR2 FQGNSA. The CDR3 is CASSLQWGETQYF. As DNA, the CDR3 is TGTGCCAGCAGCTTACAGTGGGGGGAGACCCAGTACTTC. Using reference TRBV7-2 and TRBJ2-5 for the parts outside the CDR3, the full variable domain is GAGVSQSPSNKVTEKGKDVELRCDPISGHTALYWYRQSLGQGLEFLIYFQGNSAPDKSGLPSDRFSAERTGGSVSTLTIQRTQQEDSAVYLCASSLQWGETQYFGPGTRLLVL.

This clonotype was detected many times. The chain employs TRBV20-1 and TRBJ2-4, with D unresolved. V shed 3 bases and J shed 0 bases, with 9 bases lying between them. CDR1 DFQATT and CDR2 SNEGSKA come from the germline V gene (reference sequence). The CDR3 totals 14 residues. The CDR3 nucleotides read TGCAGTGCTAGCTGGAAAATAGCCAAAAACATTCAGTACTTC. Translated, it gives CSASWKIAKNIQYF.

This clonotype was detected many times. The gene calls are TRBV5-1 and TRBJ2-7; 7 positions match TRBD1. V trimming: 3 bases; J trimming: 6 bases; junction bases outside the gene matches: 12. The V gene's germline CDR1 is SGHRS and CDR2 YFSETQ. This CDR3 region has 15 residues. The CDR3 sequence: CASSSLTRQGAEQYF. Written as DNA, the CDR3 is TGCGCCAGCAGCTCGTTGACGAGACAGGGAGCCGAGCAGTACTTC.

This clonotype has at least ten counts. This chain connects TRBV20-1 to TRBJ1-1, with 7 nucleotides matching TRBD1. Germline CDR1 is DFQATT and CDR2 is SNEGSKA (reference sequence). This CDR3 has 12 amino acids. The CDR3 sequence is CRGDRSNTEAFF. CDR3 DNA sequence: TGCAGGGGGGACAGATCTAACACTGAAGCTTTCTTT.

This clonotype was found many times. This chain links TRBV12-3 or TRBV12-4 with TRBJ2-5, with 8 bases matching TRBD2. Losses at the gene ends were 2 bases for V and 1 base for J; bases not matched to a gene: 3. The CDR3 is 15 residues long. The CDR3 DNA sequence: TGTGCCAGCAGTTTAACGGGAGGGGGCCAAGAGACCCAGTACTTC. Protein sequence: CASSLTGGGQETQYF.